This TCR beta chain was retrieved from a study of blood T cell repertoires in COVID-19. Study-level information: Sites across the United States, Italy and Spain contributed samples from acute and convalescent COVID-19. T cells, B-cell-depleted T cells, or PBMCs supplied cDNA or gDNA.

Data came from immunoSEQ multiplex PCR; TCRdb stores just in-frame clones and leaves some out. This table has hundreds of thousands of clones, approximately 86% appearing once. Trimming took 7 bases from V and 0 from J; bases not matched to a gene: 11. The V gene's germline CDR1 is PRHDT and CDR2 FYEKMQ (reference sequence). CDR3 length equals 18 residues. Material: peripheral blood. The chain joins TRBV13 to TRBJ2-1; 11 bases line up with TRBD2. This clonotype was sampled from a woman aged 25 to 45 who had recovered from COVID-19. CDR3 residues: CASTSGLAESFSYNEQFF. CDR3 sequence (DNA): TGTGCCAGCACCTCGGGACTAGCGGAGAGCTTCTCCTACAATGAGCAGTTCTTC.